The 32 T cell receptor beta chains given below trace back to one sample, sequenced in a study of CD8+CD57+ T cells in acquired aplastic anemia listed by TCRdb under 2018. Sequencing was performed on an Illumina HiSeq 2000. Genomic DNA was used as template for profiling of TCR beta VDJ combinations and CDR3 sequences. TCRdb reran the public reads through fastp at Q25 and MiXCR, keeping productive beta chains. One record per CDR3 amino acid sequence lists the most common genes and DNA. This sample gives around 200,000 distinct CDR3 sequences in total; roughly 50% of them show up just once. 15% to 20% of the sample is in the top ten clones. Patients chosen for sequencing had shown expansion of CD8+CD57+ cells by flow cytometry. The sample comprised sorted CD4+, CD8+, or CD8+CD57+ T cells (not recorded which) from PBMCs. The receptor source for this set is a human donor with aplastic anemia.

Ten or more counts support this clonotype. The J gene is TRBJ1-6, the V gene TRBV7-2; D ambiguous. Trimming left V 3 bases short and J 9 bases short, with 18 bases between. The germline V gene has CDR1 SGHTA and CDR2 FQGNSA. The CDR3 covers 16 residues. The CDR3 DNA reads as TGTGCCAGCAGCTTCTCCGGGGATCTCAGGCGTTCACCCCTCCACTTT. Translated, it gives CASSFSGDLRRSPLHF. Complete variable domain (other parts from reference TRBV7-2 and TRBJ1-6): GAGVSQSPSNKVTEKGKDVELRCDPISGHTALYWYRQSLGQGLEFLIYFQGNSAPDKSGLPSDRFSAERTGGSVSTLTIQRTQQEDSAVYLCASSFSGDLRRSPLHFGNGTRLTVT.

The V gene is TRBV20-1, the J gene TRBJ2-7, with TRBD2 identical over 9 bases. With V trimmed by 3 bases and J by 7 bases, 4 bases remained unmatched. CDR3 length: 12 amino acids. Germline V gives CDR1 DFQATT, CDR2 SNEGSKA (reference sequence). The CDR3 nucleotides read TGCAGTGCTAGGGGCGGGGGGGAAGAGCAGTACTTC. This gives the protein CSARGGGEEQYF.

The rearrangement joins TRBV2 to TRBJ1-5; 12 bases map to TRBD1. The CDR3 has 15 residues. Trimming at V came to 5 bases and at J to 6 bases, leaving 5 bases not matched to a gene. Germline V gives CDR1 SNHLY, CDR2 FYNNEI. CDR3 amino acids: CASSRDRGQSQPQHF. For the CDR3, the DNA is TGTGCCAGCAGTCGGGACAGGGGGCAGAGTCAGCCCCAGCATTTT.

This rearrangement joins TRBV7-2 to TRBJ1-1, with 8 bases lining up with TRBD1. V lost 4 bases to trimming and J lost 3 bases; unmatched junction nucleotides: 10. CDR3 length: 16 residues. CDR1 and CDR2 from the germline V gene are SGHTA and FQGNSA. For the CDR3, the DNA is TGTGCCAGCAGCTCCTCTCAGGGGGCAGGGGACACTGAAGCTTTCTTT. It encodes CASSSSQGAGDTEAFF.

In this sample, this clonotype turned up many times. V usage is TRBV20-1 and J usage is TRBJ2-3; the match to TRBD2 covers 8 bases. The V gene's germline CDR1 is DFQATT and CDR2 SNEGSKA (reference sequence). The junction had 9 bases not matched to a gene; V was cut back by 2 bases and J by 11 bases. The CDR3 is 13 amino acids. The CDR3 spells CSARSASGGMQYF. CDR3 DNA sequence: TGCAGTGCTAGATCCGCGAGCGGGGGTATGCAGTATTTT.

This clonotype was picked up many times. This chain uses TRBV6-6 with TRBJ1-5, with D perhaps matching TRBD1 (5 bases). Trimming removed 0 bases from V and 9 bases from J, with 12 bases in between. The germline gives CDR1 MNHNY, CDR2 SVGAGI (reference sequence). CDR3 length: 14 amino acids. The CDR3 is CASSYSGQGAPQHF. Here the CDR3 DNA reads TGTGCCAGCAGTTACTCCGGCCAGGGCGCGCCCCAGCATTTT.

CDR3 amino acids: CSASSTSGRAGEQFF. CDR3 nucleotide sequence: TGCAGTGCTAGCTCGACTAGCGGGAGGGCGGGAGAGCAGTTCTTC. This chain joins TRBV20-1 and TRBJ2-1; 14 bases fit TRBD2. The ends lost 3 bases at V and 10 bases at J; junction bases unmatched: 8. Germline V gives CDR1 DFQATT, CDR2 SNEGSKA (reference sequence). CDR3 length: 15 amino acids.

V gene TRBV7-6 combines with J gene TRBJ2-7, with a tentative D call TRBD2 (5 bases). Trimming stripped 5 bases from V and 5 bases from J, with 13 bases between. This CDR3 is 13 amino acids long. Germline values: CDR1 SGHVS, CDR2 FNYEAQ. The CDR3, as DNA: TGTGCCAGCAGCCCACTTGGGAGCGACGAGCAGTACTTC. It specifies CASSPLGSDEQYF.

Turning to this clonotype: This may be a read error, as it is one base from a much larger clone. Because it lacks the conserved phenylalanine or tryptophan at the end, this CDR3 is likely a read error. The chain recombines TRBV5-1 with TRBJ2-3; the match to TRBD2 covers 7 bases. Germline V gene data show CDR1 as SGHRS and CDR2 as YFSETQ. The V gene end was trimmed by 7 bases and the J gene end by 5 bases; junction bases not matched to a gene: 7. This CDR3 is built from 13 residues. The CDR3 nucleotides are TGCGCCAGCGGGCGGGACTACAGAGATACGCAGTATTCT. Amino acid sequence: CASGRDYRDTQYS.

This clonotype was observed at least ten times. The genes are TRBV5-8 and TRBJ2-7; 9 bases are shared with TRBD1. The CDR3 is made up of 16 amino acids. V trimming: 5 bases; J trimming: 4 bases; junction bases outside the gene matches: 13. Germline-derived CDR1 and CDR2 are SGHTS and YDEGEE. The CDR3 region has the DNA TGTGCCAGCAGTTTCCCTCGGGACAGGGAAAATTACGAGCAGTACTTC. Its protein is CASSFPRDRENYEQYF.

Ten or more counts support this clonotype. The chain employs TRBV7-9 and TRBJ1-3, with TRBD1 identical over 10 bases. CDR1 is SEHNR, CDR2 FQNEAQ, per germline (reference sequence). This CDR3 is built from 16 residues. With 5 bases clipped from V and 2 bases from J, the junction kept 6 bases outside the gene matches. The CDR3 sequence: CASSTPDRGTGNTIYF. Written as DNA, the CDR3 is TGTGCCAGCAGCACCCCGGACAGGGGGACTGGAAACACCATATATTTT.

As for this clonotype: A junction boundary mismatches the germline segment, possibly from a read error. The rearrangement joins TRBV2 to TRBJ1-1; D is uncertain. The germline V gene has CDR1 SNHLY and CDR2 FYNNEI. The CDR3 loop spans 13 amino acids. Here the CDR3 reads CASSYIGGAEAFF. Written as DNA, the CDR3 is TGTGCTAGCAGTTATATCGGCGGGGCTGAAGCTTTCTTT.

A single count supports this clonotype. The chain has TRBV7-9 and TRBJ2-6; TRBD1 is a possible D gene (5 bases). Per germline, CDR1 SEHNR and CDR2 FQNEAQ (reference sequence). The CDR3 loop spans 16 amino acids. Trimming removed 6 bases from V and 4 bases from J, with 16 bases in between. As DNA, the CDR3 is TGTGCCAGCAGGGGGCCAGGCTTCCCCGGGGCCAACGTCCTGACTTTC. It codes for CASRGPGFPGANVLTF.

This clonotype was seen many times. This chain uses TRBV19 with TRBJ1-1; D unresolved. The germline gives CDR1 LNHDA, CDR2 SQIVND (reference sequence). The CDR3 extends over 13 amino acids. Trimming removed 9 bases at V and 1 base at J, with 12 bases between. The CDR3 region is CASLGRRNTEAFF. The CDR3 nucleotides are TGTGCCAGCTTAGGACGGCGGAACACTGAAGCTTTCTTT.

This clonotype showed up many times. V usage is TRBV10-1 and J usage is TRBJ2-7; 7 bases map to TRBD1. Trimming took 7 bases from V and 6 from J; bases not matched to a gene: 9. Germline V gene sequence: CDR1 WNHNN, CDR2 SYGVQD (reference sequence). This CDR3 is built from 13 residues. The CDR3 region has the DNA TGCGCCAGCACCCCAGGGGGAAGTTCCGAGCAGTACTTC. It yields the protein CASTPGGSSEQYF.

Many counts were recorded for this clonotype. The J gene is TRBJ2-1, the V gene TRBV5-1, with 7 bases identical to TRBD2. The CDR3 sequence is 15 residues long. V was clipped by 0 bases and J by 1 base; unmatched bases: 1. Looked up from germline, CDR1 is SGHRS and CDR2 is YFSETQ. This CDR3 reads CASSLGGGSYNEQFF. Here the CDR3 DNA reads TGCGCCAGCAGCTTGGGGGGGGGGTCCTACAATGAGCAGTTCTTC.

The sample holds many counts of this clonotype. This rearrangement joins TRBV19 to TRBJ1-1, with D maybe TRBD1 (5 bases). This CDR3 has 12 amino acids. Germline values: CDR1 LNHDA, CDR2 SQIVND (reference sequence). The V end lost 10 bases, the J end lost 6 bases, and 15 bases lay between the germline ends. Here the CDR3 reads CATSVGTAEAFF. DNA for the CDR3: TGTGCCACGTCAGTTGGGACGGCTGAAGCTTTCTTT.

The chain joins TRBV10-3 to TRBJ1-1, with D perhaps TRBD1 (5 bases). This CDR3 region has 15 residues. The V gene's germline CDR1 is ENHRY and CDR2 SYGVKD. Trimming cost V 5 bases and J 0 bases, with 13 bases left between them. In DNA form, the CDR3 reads TGTGCCATCAGTCGGGAGGGACCGATGAACACTGAAGCTTTCTTT. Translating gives CAISREGPMNTEAFF.

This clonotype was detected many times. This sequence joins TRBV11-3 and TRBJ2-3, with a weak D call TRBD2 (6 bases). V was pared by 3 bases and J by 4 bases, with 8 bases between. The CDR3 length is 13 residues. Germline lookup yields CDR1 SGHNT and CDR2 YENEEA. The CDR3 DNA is TGTGCCAGCAGCTTCCGGGACTCAGATACGCAGTATTTT. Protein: CASSFRDSDTQYF.

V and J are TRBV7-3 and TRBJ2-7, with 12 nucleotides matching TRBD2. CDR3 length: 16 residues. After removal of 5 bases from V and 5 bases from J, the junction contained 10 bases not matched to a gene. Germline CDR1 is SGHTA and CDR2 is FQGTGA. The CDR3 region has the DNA TGTGCCAGCAGCGTAGATTCTAGCGGGGGGGTCCACGAGCAGTACTTC. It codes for CASSVDSSGGVHEQYF. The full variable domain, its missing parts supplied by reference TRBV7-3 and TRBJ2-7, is GAGVSQTPSNKVTEKGKYVELRCDPISGHTALYWYRQSLGQGPEFLIYFQGTGAADDSGLPNDRFFAVRPEGSVSTLKIQRTERGDSAVYLCASSVDSSGGVHEQYFGPGTRLTVT.

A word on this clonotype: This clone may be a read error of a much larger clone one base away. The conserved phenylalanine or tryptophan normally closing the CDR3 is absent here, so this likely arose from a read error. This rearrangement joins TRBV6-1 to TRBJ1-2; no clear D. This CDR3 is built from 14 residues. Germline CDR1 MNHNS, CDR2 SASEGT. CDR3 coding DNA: TGTGCCATCAGTAGACGAGGGCGGGACTATGGCTACACCCTC. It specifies CAISRRGRDYGYTL.

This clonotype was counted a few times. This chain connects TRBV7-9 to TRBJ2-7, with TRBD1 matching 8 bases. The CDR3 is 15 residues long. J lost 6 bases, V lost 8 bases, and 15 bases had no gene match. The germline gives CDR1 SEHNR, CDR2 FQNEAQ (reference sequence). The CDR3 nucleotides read TGTGCCAGCGGGGATCAGGGGGCGCGTGGGGGCGAGCAGTACTTC. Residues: CASGDQGARGGEQYF.

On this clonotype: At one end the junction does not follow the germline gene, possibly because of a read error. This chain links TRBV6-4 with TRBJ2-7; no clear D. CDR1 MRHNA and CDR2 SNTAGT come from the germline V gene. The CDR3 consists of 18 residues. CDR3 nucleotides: TGTGCCAGCAATGACAAATGGGTAAAGGGCTGTTTTTCTTACGAGCAGTACTTC. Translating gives CASNDKWVKGCFSYEQYF.

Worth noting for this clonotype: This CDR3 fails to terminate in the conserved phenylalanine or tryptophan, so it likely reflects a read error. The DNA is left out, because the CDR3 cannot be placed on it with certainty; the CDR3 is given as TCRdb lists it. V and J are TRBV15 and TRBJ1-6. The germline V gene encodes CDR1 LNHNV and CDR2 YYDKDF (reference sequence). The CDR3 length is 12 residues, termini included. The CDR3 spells CATSRDRSNSPI.

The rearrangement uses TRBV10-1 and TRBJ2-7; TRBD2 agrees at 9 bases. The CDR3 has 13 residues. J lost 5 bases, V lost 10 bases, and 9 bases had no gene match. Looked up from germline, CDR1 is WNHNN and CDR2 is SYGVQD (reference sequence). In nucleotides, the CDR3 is TGCGCCACATCTCGGACTAGCGTTGACGAGCAGTACTTC. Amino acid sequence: CATSRTSVDEQYF.

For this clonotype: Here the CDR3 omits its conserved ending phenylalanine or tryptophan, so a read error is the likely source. CDR3 in amino acids: CASSEISWAPLAFS. DNA of the CDR3: TGCGCCAGCAGTGAAATCAGCTGGGCGCCGTTGGCTTTCTCT. This rearrangement joins TRBV2 to TRBJ1-1; the D is unclear. Germline assignment: CDR1 SNHLY and CDR2 FYNNEI. CDR3 size: 14 residues.

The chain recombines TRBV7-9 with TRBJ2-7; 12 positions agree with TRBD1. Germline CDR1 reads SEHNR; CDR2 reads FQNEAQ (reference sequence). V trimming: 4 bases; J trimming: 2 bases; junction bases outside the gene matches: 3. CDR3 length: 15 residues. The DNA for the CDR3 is TGTGCCAGCAGCTGGGGGACAGGGGGCACCTACGAGCAGTACTTC. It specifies CASSWGTGGTYEQYF. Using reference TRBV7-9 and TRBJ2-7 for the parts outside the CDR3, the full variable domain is DTGVSQNPRHKITKRGQNVTFRCDPISEHNRLYWYRQTLGQGPEFLTYFQNEAQLEKSRLLSDRFSAERPKGSFSTLEIQRTEQGDSAMYLCASSWGTGGTYEQYFGPGTRLTVT.

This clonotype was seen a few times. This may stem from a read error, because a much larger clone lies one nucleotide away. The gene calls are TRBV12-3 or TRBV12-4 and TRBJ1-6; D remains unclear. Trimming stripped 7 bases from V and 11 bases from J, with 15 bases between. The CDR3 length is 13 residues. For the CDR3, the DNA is TGTGCCAGCACGCCACAAGAGATTCCACCCCTCCACTTT. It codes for CASTPQEIPPLHF.

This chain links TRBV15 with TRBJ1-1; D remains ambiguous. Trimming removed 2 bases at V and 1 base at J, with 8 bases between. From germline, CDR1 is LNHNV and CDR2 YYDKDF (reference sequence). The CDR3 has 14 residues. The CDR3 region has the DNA TGTGCCACCAGCAGAAAGGAATCGAACACTGAAGCTTTCTTT. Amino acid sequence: CATSRKESNTEAFF.

This CDR3 is CASSEFGRSHGYTF. CDR3 nucleotide sequence: TGTGCCAGCAGTGAATTTGGCAGGTCGCATGGCTACACCTTC. This chain links TRBV12-3 or TRBV12-4 with TRBJ1-2, with D unresolved. CDR3 length: 14 amino acids. V lost 5 bases, J lost 6 bases, and 16 bases lay in between.

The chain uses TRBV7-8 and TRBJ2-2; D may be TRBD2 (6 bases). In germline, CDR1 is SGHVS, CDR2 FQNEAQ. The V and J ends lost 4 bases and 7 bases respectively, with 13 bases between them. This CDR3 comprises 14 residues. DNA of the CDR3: TGTGCCAGCAGCTCGCTTTTAGCGGTCGGGGAGCTGTTTTTT. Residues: CASSSLLAVGELFF.

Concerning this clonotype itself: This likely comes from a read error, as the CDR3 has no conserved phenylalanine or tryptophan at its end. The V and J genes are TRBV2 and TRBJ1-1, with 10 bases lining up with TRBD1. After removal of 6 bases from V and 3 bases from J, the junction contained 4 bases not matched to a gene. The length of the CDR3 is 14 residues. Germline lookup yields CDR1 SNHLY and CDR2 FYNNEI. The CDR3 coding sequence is TGTGCCAGCAGAGCCGGGACAGGGGACACTGAAGCTTTCTCT. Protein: CASRAGTGDTEAFS.